The subject of this entry is one T cell receptor beta chain. Antigen: not known. This record belongs to a study of PD-1 blockade in classical Hodgkin lymphoma. Study-wide points: It was CD4+ TCR diversity, not CD8+, that rose significantly by C4D1. Those achieving complete response showed baseline diversity like newly diagnosed patients.

The assay was immunoSEQ multiplex PCR, and TCRdb's table has in-frame clones only and misses some. Here the sample spans fewer than 25,000 clones, over 65% being singletons. Described time point: cycle 4 day 1 (C4D1), after less than 7 weeks of nivolumab. Each patient relapsed following autologous stem cell transplantation, and prior brentuximab vedotin exposure differed. With magnetic negative selection, CD4+ T cells were purified from PBMCs that had been thawed. Complete response, partial response or progressive disease constituted the best responses recorded. This CDR3 is built from 16 residues. V was clipped by 0 bases and J by 2 bases, with 14 bases between them. The germline gives CDR1 LNHNV, CDR2 YYDKDF (reference sequence).

The rearrangement joins TRBV15 to TRBJ2-7; D is perhaps TRBD2 (7 bases). The sample consisted of CD4+ T cells from blood, taken before the fourth cycle of nivolumab. This clonotype was sampled from a human donor with classical Hodgkin lymphoma. CDR3 DNA: TGTGCCACCAGCAGAGATCGGGGGGCCGCCGCCTACGAGCAGTACTTC. This gives the protein CATSRDRGAAAYEQYF.